The 20 T cell receptor beta chains below come from one sample, sequenced in a study of PD-1 blockade in mismatch repair-deficient tumors. TCRdb keeps only in-frame clones here, not all; method: immunoSEQ multiplex PCR. Here the sample spans 45,000 to 60,000 clones, around 82% being singletons. This specimen was peripheral blood, taken 4 weeks after starting pembrolizumab. Receptors originate from an adult with mismatch repair-deficient cancer.

The V and J genes are TRBV10-3 and TRBJ1-2, with D unresolved. The germline V gene has CDR1 ENHRY and CDR2 SYGVKD. The length of the CDR3 is 14 residues. V lost 3 bases and J 4 bases, leaving 12 bases between the germline ends. The CDR3 is CAISDGVYFYGYTF. For the CDR3, the DNA is TGTGCCATCAGTGATGGAGTCTATTTCTATGGCTACACCTTC.

This clone showed up just once. This rearrangement joins TRBV5-6 to TRBJ1-2; 7 nucleotides match TRBD1. This CDR3 has 17 amino acids. Germline loops: CDR1 SGHDT, CDR2 YYEEEE. V lost 2 bases to trimming and J lost 4 bases; unmatched junction nucleotides: 14. The CDR3 spells CASSFTPTGAVGYGYTF. The DNA of the CDR3 is TGTGCCAGCAGCTTTACCCCCACAGGGGCGGTTGGCTATGGCTACACCTTC. Drawing the rest from reference TRBV5-6 and TRBJ1-2, the complete variable domain is DAGVTQSPTHLIKTRGQQVTLRCSPKSGHDTVSWYQQALGQGPQFIFQYYEEEERQRGNFPDRFSGHQFPNYSSELNVNALLLGDSALYLCASSFTPTGAVGYGYTFGSGTRLTVV.

The sample holds a few counts of this clone. This chain links TRBV12-5 with TRBJ2-2; the match to TRBD2 covers 8 bases. Germline V CDR1 and CDR2: LGHNT, FRNRAP. The CDR3 runs to 19 residues. V was pared by 1 base and J by 6 bases, with 16 bases of the junction left unmatched. The CDR3 region is CASGLAGGGGTTRAGELFF. For the CDR3, the DNA is TGTGCTAGTGGTTTGGCCGGGGGGGGCGGAACAACAAGGGCCGGGGAGCTGTTTTTT.

V gene TRBV30 combines with J gene TRBJ2-3, with D uncertain. The V and J ends lost 0 bases and 0 bases respectively, with 10 bases between them. Per germline, CDR1 GTSNPN and CDR2 SVGIG (reference sequence). This CDR3 has 15 residues. The DNA of the CDR3 is TGTGCCTGGAGTGTTAGCAGGTCTAGCACAGATACGCAGTATTTT. Protein sequence: CAWSVSRSSTDTQYF.

The V and J genes are TRBV10-2 and TRBJ1-2; D unclear. The V gene's germline CDR1 is WSHSY and CDR2 SAAADI. The germline V and J ends were trimmed by 7 bases and 7 bases, with 25 bases remaining between them. The CDR3 contains 16 residues. The CDR3 DNA reads as TGCGCCAGCACCTCCCCCGATACTGACGGGTTGGGTGGCTACACCTTC. It yields the protein CASTSPDTDGLGGYTF.

This clone has more than one count but fewer than ten. The CDR3 coding sequence is TGTGCCAGCAGCCAATACACACTCACTAACTATGGCTACACCTTC. Translation: CASSQYTLTNYGYTF. This chain uses TRBV14 with TRBJ1-2; D uncertain. The germline gives CDR1 SGHDN, CDR2 FVKESK. The V gene lost 2 bases and the J gene lost 0 bases, with 10 bases spanning the gap. The length of the CDR3 is 15 residues.

The chain recombines TRBV5-1 with TRBJ2-2, with D uncertain. CDR1 and CDR2 from the germline V gene are SGHRS and YFSETQ. V gave up 3 bases and J gave up 5 bases, with 8 bases separating them. The CDR3 contains 13 residues. CDR3 amino acids: CASSSQRTGELFF. The CDR3 coding sequence is TGCGCCAGCAGCTCCCAGCGTACCGGGGAGCTGTTTTTT.

This chain links TRBV7-6 with TRBJ2-1, with D tentatively TRBD1 or TRBD2 (5 bases each). CDR3 size: 14 residues. Germline lookup yields CDR1 SGHVS and CDR2 FNYEAQ. V lost 4 bases to trimming and J lost 6 bases, with 13 bases between them. The CDR3 reads CASSYGTYRNEQFF. The CDR3 DNA sequence: TGTGCCAGCAGCTATGGGACCTATCGCAATGAGCAGTTCTTC.

The J gene is TRBJ1-2, the V gene TRBV5-4, with D unresolved. There are 13 residues in the CDR3. CDR1 SGHNT and CDR2 YYREEE come from the germline V gene (reference sequence). The germline V and J ends were trimmed by 1 base and 7 bases, with 11 bases remaining between them. The CDR3 sequence: CASSLFGPGGYTF. The DNA for the CDR3 is TGTGCCAGCAGCTTGTTCGGACCGGGTGGCTACACCTTC.

The chain combines TRBV29-1 with TRBJ2-7; D possibly matches TRBD1 or TRBD2 (6 bases each). CDR3 length: 13 residues. With 3 bases removed from V and 7 bases from J, the gap between germline ends came to 16 bases. The germline gives CDR1 SQVTM, CDR2 ANQGSEA. The CDR3 sequence: CSVDWGARREQYF. As DNA, the CDR3 is TGCAGCGTTGATTGGGGGGCGCGGAGAGAGCAGTACTTC.

The chain recombines TRBV30 with TRBJ2-1; TRBD2 agrees at 10 bases. The germline V gene encodes CDR1 GTSNPN and CDR2 SVGIG (reference sequence). The CDR3 covers 19 residues. V dropped 3 bases and J dropped 0; count of bases not matched to a gene: 14. In DNA form, the CDR3 reads TGTGCCTGGAGCCCCTCACCCAGTAGCGGGAGGCTCTCCTACAATGAGCAGTTCTTC. Translated: CAWSPSPSSGRLSYNEQFF.

The chain has TRBV7-9 and TRBJ2-7, with 10 positions matching TRBD2. CDR1 and CDR2 from the germline V gene are SEHNR and FQNEAQ (reference sequence). V lost 5 bases to trimming and J lost 5 bases; unmatched junction nucleotides: 6. The CDR3 has 14 amino acids. CDR3 protein: CASSPSGRVDEQYF. The DNA for the CDR3 is TGTGCCAGCAGCCCGAGCGGGAGGGTTGACGAGCAGTACTTC.

This chain links TRBV2 with TRBJ1-3; D not certain. The CDR3 is made up of 13 amino acids. Trimming shortened V by 2 bases and J by 4 bases, and 6 bases separated the two germline ends. Germline values: CDR1 SNHLY, CDR2 FYNNEI. DNA of the CDR3: TGTGCCAGCAGTGAACAGCTAGGAAACACCATATATTTT. This codes for CASSEQLGNTIYF.

The chain couples TRBV4-3 to TRBJ1-3, with D possibly TRBD1 on 6 matching bases. V lost 0 bases and J lost 2, with 14 bases in between. In germline, CDR1 is LGHNA, CDR2 YSLEER. The CDR3 is 17 residues long. The CDR3 sequence is CASSQELGGLTGNTIYF. The DNA of the CDR3 is TGCGCCAGCAGCCAAGAGCTCGGGGGGCTAACTGGAAACACCATATATTTT.

The chain links TRBV9 to TRBJ2-1; 11 positions match TRBD2. The CDR3 extends over 18 amino acids. After removal of 4 bases from V and 10 bases from J, the junction contained 19 bases not matched to a gene. Germline lookup yields CDR1 SGDLS and CDR2 YYNGEE. CDR3 nucleotides: TGTGCCAGCAGCTCTCCTCCAACCGGGACTAGCGGAACATTAGAGCAGTTCTTC. Its protein product is CASSSPPTGTSGTLEQFF. The whole variable domain, remainder taken from reference TRBV9 and TRBJ2-1, is DSGVTQTPKHLITATGQRVTLRCSPRSGDLSVYWYQQSLDQGLQFLIQYYNGEERAKGNILERFSAQQFPDLHSELNLSSLELGDSALYFCASSSPPTGTSGTLEQFFGPGTRLTVL.

This chain uses TRBV7-9 with TRBJ1-2, with 8 bases fitting TRBD1. V lost 5 bases and J lost 5; bases outside the gene matches: 13. Per the germline V gene, CDR1 is SEHNR and CDR2 is FQNEAQ (reference sequence). CDR3 length equals 16 residues. The CDR3 here is CASSVTGTGLEYGYTF. The CDR3 DNA follows: TGTGCCAGCAGCGTCACCGGGACAGGATTGGAATATGGCTACACCTTC. The full variable domain, with the rest looked up from reference TRBV7-9 and TRBJ1-2, is DTGVSQNPRHKITKRGQNVTFRCDPISEHNRLYWYRQTLGQGPEFLTYFQNEAQLEKSRLLSDRFSAERPKGSFSTLEIQRTEQGDSAMYLCASSVTGTGLEYGYTFGSGTRLTVV.

The sample holds one count of this clone. This chain joins TRBV4-2 and TRBJ2-1; TRBD2 is a possible D gene (6 bases). Germline V gene sequence: CDR1 LGHNA, CDR2 YNFKEQ. The CDR3 loop spans 16 amino acids. Trimming cost V 1 base and J 0 bases, with 10 bases left between them. This CDR3 is CASSQARGISYNEQFF. CDR3 coding DNA: TGTGCCAGCAGCCAAGCACGGGGGATCTCCTACAATGAGCAGTTCTTC.

V gene TRBV7-3 combines with J gene TRBJ2-3; 9 nucleotides match TRBD1. The germline V gene encodes CDR1 SGHTA and CDR2 FQGTGA. V was pared by 2 bases and J by 3 bases, with 9 bases of the junction left unmatched. CDR3 size: 17 residues. CDR3 residues: CASSLWGRGTGTDTQYF. The CDR3, as DNA: TGTGCCAGCAGCTTATGGGGTAGAGGGACAGGGACAGATACGCAGTATTTT.

V gene TRBV27 combines with J gene TRBJ1-1; D remains unclear. V was trimmed by 8 bases and J by 4 bases, leaving 11 bases between them. The germline V gene encodes CDR1 MNHEY and CDR2 SMNVEV (reference sequence). The length of the CDR3 is 12 residues. CDR3 sequence reads: CASRDVGTEAFF. DNA of the CDR3: TGTGCCAGCCGTGACGTGGGCACTGAAGCTTTCTTT.

The chain combines TRBV5-6 with TRBJ1-2, with no clear D. The germline V and J ends were trimmed by 2 bases and 4 bases, with 15 bases remaining between them. Per the germline V gene, CDR1 is SGHDT and CDR2 is YYEEEE. This CDR3 spans 15 amino acids. DNA for the CDR3: TGTGCCAGCAGCTTTGCCAGAATAGGACCCTATGGCTACACCTTC. Translation: CASSFARIGPYGYTF.